A single sample is the source of the 5 T cell receptor beta chains below, sequenced in a study of shared clonotypes between healthy human individuals. Produced via immunoSEQ multiplex PCR; TCRdb's table is partial and in-frame only. The table lists more than 2 million clones, 90% to 95% of them singletons. The sample was naive CD4+ T cells sorted from blood. Subset meaning: CD45RA+ positively selected. These receptors were obtained from a man aged 18 to 30 in good health.

Remarks on this clone: The sample has other DNA sequences that encode this CDR3 too. V usage is TRBV6-5 and J usage is TRBJ1-2, with 7 nucleotides matching TRBD1. Germline CDR1 MNHEY, CDR2 SVGAGI. The CDR3 has 11 amino acids. J lost 8 bases, V lost 6 bases, and 3 bases had no gene match. CDR3 residues: CASRTGYGYTF. The CDR3 DNA follows: TGTGCCAGCAGGACAGGGTACGGCTACACCTTC.

The chain employs TRBV5-1 and TRBJ1-4, with unresolved D. Deletions cut 4 bases from V and 7 bases from J, with 14 bases between. The germline CDR1 and CDR2 sequences are SGHRS and YFSETQ. CDR3 length equals 14 residues. In nucleotides, the CDR3 is TGCGCCAGCAGCCCCCGGACGGGGAGTGAAAAACTGTTTTTT. This gives the protein CASSPRTGSEKLFF.

In the case of this clone: The junction departs from the called germline gene at one end, perhaps through a read error. The CDR3 coding sequence is TGTGCCAGCTCCCCACGAGTGGAAGATGGCTACACCTTC. This encodes CASSPRVEDGYTF. The rearrangement links TRBV18 to TRBJ1-2; D is unresolved. The germline V gene encodes CDR1 KGHSH and CDR2 LQKENI. The CDR3 consists of 13 residues. The variable domain in full, completed from reference TRBV18 and TRBJ1-2, reads NAGVMQNPRHLVRRRGQEARLRCSPMKGHSHVYWYRQLPEEGLKFMVYLQKENIIDESGMPKERFSAEFPKEGPSILRIQQVVRGDSAAYFCASSPRVEDGYTFGSGTRLTVV.

The chain is built from TRBV5-1 and TRBJ2-2; D possibly uses TRBD1 or TRBD2 (6 bases each). The germline gives CDR1 SGHRS, CDR2 YFSETQ. Trimming removed 0 bases at V and 2 bases at J, with 17 bases between. The CDR3 is made up of 18 amino acids. The chain's CDR3 is CASSLAAGTTLNTGELFF. In DNA form, the CDR3 reads TGCGCCAGCAGCTTGGCCGCGGGGACAACCTTAAACACCGGGGAGCTGTTTTTT.

The genes are TRBV6-5 and TRBJ1-5; possible D gene TRBD1, 6 bases. The CDR3 has 15 amino acids. CDR1 is MNHEY and CDR2 is SVGAGI in the germline V gene. The V end lost 6 bases, the J end lost 0 bases, and 12 bases lay between the germline ends. As DNA, the CDR3 is TGTGCCAGCAGCCCCGGGACACTTAGCAATCAGCCCCAGCATTTT. Translated: CASSPGTLSNQPQHF.